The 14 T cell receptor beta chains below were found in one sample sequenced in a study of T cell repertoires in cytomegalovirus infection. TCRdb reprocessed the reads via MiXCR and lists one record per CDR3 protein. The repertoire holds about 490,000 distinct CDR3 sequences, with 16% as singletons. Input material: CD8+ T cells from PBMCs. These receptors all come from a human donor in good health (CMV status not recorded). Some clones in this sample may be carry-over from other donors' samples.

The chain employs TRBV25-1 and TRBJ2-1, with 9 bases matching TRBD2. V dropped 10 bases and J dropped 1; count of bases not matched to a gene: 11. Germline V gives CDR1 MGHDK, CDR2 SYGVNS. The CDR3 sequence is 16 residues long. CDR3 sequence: CATKALAGLSYNEQFF. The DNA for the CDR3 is TGTGCCACCAAAGCACTAGCGGGCCTTTCCTACAATGAGCAGTTCTTC.

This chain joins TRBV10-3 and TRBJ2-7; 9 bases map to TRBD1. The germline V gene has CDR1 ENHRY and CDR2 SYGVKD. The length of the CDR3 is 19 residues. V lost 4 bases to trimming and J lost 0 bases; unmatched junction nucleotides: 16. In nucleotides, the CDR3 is TGTGCCATCAGTGTCACCGGGACAGGGATGACAAGATTCTCCTACGAGCAGTACTTC. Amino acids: CAISVTGTGMTRFSYEQYF.

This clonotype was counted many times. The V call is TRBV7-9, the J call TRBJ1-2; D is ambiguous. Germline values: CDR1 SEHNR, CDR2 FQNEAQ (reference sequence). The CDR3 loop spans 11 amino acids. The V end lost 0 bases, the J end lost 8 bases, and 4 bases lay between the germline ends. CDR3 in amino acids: CASSLAVGYTF. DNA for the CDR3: TGTGCCAGCAGCTTAGCGGTAGGCTACACCTTC.

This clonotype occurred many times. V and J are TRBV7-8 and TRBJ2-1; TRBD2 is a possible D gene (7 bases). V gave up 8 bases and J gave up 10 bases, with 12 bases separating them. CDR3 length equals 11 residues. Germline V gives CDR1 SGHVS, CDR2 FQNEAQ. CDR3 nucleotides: TGTGCCAGCCAAGCGGGGACAGAGCAGTTCTTC. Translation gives CASQAGTEQFF.

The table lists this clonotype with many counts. This chain's CDR3 is CASSIGPGNTEAFF. CDR3 bases: TGTGCCAGTAGTATAGGGCCGGGGAACACTGAAGCTTTCTTT. The J gene is TRBJ1-1, the V gene TRBV19; no reliable D call. The V gene's germline CDR1 is LNHDA and CDR2 SQIVND (reference sequence). The CDR3 spans 14 residues. V dropped 1 base and J dropped 1 base, with 7 bases sitting between them. The full variable domain, rest sourced from reference TRBV19 and TRBJ1-1, is DGGITQSPKYLFRKEGQNVTLSCEQNLNHDAMYWYRQDPGQGLRLIYYSQIVNDFQKGDIAEGYSVSREKKESFPLTVTSAQKNPTAFYLCASSIGPGNTEAFFGQGTRLTVV.

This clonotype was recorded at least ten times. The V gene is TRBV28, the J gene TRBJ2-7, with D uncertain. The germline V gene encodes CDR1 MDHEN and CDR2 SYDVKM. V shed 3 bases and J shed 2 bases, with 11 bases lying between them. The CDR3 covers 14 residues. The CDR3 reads CASSFGQATYEQYF. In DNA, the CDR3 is TGTGCCAGCAGTTTTGGGCAGGCGACCTACGAGCAGTACTTC.

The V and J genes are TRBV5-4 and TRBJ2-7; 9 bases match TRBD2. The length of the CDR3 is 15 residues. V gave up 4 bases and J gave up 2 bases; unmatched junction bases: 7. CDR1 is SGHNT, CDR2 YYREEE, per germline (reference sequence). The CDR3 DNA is TGTGCCAGCAGCCTAGGGACTAGCTTTACCTACGAGCAGTACTTC. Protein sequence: CASSLGTSFTYEQYF.

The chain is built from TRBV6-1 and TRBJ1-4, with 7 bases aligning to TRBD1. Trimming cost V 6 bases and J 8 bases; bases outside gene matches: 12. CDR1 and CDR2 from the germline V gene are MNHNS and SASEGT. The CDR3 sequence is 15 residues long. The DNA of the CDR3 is TGTGCCAGCAGCCCCGAAAGACAGGGTCGGGAAAAACTGTTTTTT. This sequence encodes CASSPERQGREKLFF.

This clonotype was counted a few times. Written as DNA, the CDR3 is TGCAGTGCCCCGCCCCCAAGGGCCAAAAACATTCAGTACTTC. Translated, it gives CSAPPPRAKNIQYF. The V call is TRBV20-1, the J call TRBJ2-4; D is unresolved. The CDR3 length is 14 residues. CDR1 DFQATT and CDR2 SNEGSKA come from the germline V gene (reference sequence). Trimming pared 6 bases from V and 1 base from J, leaving 13 bases between.

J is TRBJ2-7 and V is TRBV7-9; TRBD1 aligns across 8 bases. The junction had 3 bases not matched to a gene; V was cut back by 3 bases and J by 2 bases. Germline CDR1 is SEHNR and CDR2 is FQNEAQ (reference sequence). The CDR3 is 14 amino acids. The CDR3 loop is CASSFPGQAYEQYF. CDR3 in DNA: TGTGCCAGCAGCTTCCCGGGACAGGCCTACGAGCAGTACTTC.

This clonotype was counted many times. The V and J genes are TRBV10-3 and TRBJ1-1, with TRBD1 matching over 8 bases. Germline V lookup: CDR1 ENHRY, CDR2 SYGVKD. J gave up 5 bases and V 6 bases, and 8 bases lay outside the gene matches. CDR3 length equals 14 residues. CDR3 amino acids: CAIRTGEHRTEAFF. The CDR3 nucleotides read TGTGCCATCAGGACAGGGGAGCATAGGACTGAAGCTTTCTTT.

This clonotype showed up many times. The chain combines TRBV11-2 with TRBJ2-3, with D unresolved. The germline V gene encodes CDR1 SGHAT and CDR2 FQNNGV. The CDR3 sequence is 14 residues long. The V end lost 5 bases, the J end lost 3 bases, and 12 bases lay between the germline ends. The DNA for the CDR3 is TGTGCCAGCAGCCCCCTAGGCATTACAGATACGCAGTATTTT. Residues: CASSPLGITDTQYF.

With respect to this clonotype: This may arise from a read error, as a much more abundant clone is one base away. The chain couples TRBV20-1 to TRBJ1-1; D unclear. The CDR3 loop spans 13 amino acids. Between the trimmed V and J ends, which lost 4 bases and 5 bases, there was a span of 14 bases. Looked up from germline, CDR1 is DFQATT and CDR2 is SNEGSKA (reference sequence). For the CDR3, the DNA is TGCAGTGCTACCTTAGGAGGGAAAACTGAAGCTTTCTTT. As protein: CSATLGGKTEAFF.

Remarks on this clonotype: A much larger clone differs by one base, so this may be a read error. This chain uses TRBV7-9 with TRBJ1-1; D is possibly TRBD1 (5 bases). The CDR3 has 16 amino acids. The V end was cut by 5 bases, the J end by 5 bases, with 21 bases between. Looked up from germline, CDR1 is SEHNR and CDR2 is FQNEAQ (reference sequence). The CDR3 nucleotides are TGTGCCAGCAGCCTCCCGGGGCGGGGGACGAAAACTGAAGCTTTCTTT. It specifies CASSLPGRGTKTEAFF.